This note documents a single T cell receptor (beta chain) sequence. With V trimmed by 2 bases and J by 2 bases, 3 bases remained unmatched. Germline-derived CDR1 and CDR2 are SGHRS and YFSETQ. This CDR3 contains 15 residues. As processed by the authors: Amplification from reference gene primers served as the basis for estimated nucleated cell counts. Repertoires were generated with immunoSEQ multiplex PCR, while TCRdb's copy carries only in-frame clones and drops some. The V and J calls and clone size were taken over from that table, and D and trimming were inferred from the DNA. The repertoire holds approximately 70,000 clones, with around 74% as singletons. The record originates from a study of blood T cell repertoires in COVID-19. Study-level background: T cells, B-cell-depleted T cells, or PBMCs provided the cDNA or gDNA that served as material.

The sequencing sample was made of peripheral blood. The rearrangement links TRBV5-1 to TRBJ1-4; TRBD1 agrees at 7 bases. The clonotype comes from a woman of 80 years or more with active or convalescent COVID-19. CDR3 sequence (DNA): TGCGCCAGCAGCTTCCGACAGGGTACTAATGAAAAACTGTTTTTT. Translated: CASSFRQGTNEKLFF.